The entry below describes one TCR beta chain. The CDR3 runs 19 residues. Germline V CDR1 and CDR2: SEHNR, FQNEAQ (reference sequence). J lost 0 bases, V lost 4 bases, and 10 bases had no gene match. This specimen belongs to a study of T cell changes during pregnancy in multiple sclerosis. Assay used: immunoSEQ multiplex PCR; TCRdb lists only in-frame clones, some missing. The sample consists of under 60,000 clones, approximately 92% of them appearing once. This chain connects TRBV7-9 to TRBJ2-3; 13 bases map to TRBD2. The origin of this receptor is a female donor with multiple sclerosis, enrolled in a pregnancy study. The sequencing here drew on CD4+ T cells from peripheral blood mononuclear cells, taken after pregnancy. The CDR3 loop reads CASSSPGLAGVWSTDTQYF. The CDR3 DNA reads as TGTGCCAGCAGCTCCCCTGGACTAGCGGGAGTCTGGAGCACAGATACGCAGTATTTT. Complete variable domain (other parts from reference TRBV7-9 and TRBJ2-3): DTGVSQNPRHKITKRGQNVTFRCDPISEHNRLYWYRQTLGQGPEFLTYFQNEAQLEKSRLLSDRFSAERPKGSFSTLEIQRTEQGDSAMYLCASSSPGLAGVWSTDTQYFGPGTRLTVL.